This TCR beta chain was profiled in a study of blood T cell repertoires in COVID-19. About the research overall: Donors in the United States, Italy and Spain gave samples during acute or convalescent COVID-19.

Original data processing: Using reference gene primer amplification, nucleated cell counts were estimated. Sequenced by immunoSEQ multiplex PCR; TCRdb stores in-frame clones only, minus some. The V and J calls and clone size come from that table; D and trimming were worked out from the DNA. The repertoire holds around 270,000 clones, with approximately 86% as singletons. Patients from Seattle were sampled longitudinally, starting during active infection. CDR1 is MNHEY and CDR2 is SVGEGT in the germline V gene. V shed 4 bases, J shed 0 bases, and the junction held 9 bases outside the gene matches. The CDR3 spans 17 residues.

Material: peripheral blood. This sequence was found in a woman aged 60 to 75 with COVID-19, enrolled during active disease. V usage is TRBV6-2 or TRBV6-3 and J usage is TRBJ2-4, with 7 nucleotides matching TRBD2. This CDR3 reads CASSWWLAESAKNIQYF. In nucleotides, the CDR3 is TGTGCCAGCAGTTGGTGGCTAGCGGAGTCAGCCAAAAACATTCAGTACTTC.